A single sample gave rise to the 10 T cell receptor beta chains below, sequenced in a study of blood T cell repertoires in COVID-19 (dated by TCRdb to the early 2020s). Libraries were made using the immunoSEQ multiplex PCR assay. TCRdb retrieved this table from immuneACCESS and kept in-frame rearrangements only. Not all clones are present; in checked studies, unresolved V genes account for under half, and no reason is known for the remainder. For this sample there are about 320,000 clones; about 89% appear just once. The ten largest clones take up roughly 6.7% of the sample. What was sequenced was peripheral blood. These receptors all stem from a man younger than 30 who had recovered from COVID-19.

V and J are TRBV12-3 or TRBV12-4 and TRBJ1-1; TRBD1 matches at 9 bases. The CDR3 covers 13 residues. After removal of 7 bases from V and 6 bases from J, the junction contained 6 bases not matched to a gene. CDR3 sequence: CASNGDREAEAFF. The CDR3 nucleotides read TGTGCCAGCAATGGGGACAGGGAGGCTGAAGCTTTCTTT.

This chain joins TRBV11-2 and TRBJ1-3, with D possibly being TRBD1 (5 bases). CDR1 SGHAT and CDR2 FQNNGV come from the germline V gene. The CDR3 sequence is 17 residues long. V was cut by 5 bases and J by 2 bases, with 19 bases left in between. CDR3 sequence reads: CASSPRQGGVTGNTIYF. As DNA, the CDR3 is TGTGCCAGCAGCCCCCGCCAGGGAGGGGTGACTGGAAACACCATATATTTT.

The V and J genes are TRBV19 and TRBJ1-2; D is uncertain. CDR3 length: 16 amino acids. V gave up 4 bases and J gave up 1 base, with 16 bases separating them. The germline V gene has CDR1 LNHDA and CDR2 SQIVND (reference sequence). CDR3 nucleotides: TGTGCCAGTAGTAATCGTGGGTCGGGTATTAACTATGGCTACACCTTC. It is translated as CASSNRGSGINYGYTF.

This chain connects TRBV5-1 to TRBJ2-7; 7 bases are a match to TRBD1. V shed 5 bases, J shed 1 base, and the junction held 6 bases outside the gene matches. CDR1 and CDR2 (germline): SGHRS, YFSETQ. This CDR3 has 14 residues. The CDR3: CASRPPGQSYEQYF. CDR3 in DNA: TGCGCCAGCAGACCTCCGGGACAGTCCTACGAGCAGTACTTC.

With respect to this clone: At one of its ends the junction is not consistent with the germline gene, which may arise from a read error. J is TRBJ1-2 and V is TRBV2, with D possibly TRBD1 on 5 matching bases. The CDR3 totals 14 residues. Germline CDR1 is SNHLY and CDR2 is FYNNEI. CDR3 sequence: CASSEEGPNYGYTF. The CDR3, as DNA: TGTGCCAGCAGCGAAGAGGGGCCTAACTATGGCTACACCTTC.

The V and J genes are TRBV6-4 and TRBJ2-1, with TRBD2 matching 12 bases. The CDR3 spans 15 residues. The junction had 4 bases not matched to a gene; V was cut back by 5 bases and J by 5 bases. The germline CDR1 and CDR2 sequences are MRHNA and SNTAGT. Here the CDR3 reads CASSRLAGVNNEQFF. The DNA of the CDR3 is TGTGCCAGCAGTCGACTAGCGGGAGTAAACAATGAGCAGTTCTTC.

This chain joins TRBV11-2 and TRBJ1-1; TRBD1 matches at 10 bases. The junction had 3 bases not matched to a gene; V was cut back by 3 bases and J by 5 bases. Per germline, CDR1 SGHAT and CDR2 FQNNGV. The CDR3 has 14 amino acids. The CDR3 DNA sequence: TGTGCCAGCAGCTTCCGGACAGGGGGAACTGAAGCTTTCTTT. This sequence encodes CASSFRTGGTEAFF.

This clone was counted a single time. This chain uses TRBV5-6 with TRBJ1-1, with D hard to call. Germline CDR1 reads SGHDT; CDR2 reads YYEEEE. This CDR3 spans 15 amino acids. V lost 1 base to trimming and J lost 0 bases, with 10 bases between them. The DNA for the CDR3 is TGTGCCAGCAGCTTGTCTCCAGACATGAACACTGAAGCTTTCTTT. This sequence encodes CASSLSPDMNTEAFF.

The V gene is TRBV12-2, the J gene TRBJ2-4; the table's D call, TRBD2, has no DNA check behind it. TRBV12-2 corresponds to a pseudogene. The CDR3 is made up of 17 amino acids. CDR3 region: CASRSGVIAGAKNIQYF. The CDR3 nucleotides are TGTGCAAGTCGCTCAGGGGTGATAGCGGGGGCCAAAAACATTCAGTACTTC.

This rearrangement joins TRBV10-3 to TRBJ1-1; maybe TRBD1 (6 bases). V was shortened by 4 bases and J by 2 bases, with 14 bases between the two germline ends. The CDR3 loop spans 15 amino acids. Germline V lookup: CDR1 ENHRY, CDR2 SYGVKD. The CDR3 sequence: CAISGIWTDNTEAFF. The CDR3 DNA reads TGTGCCATCAGTGGAATCTGGACAGACAACACTGAAGCTTTCTTT.